Listed below are T cell receptor beta chains from one sample, sequenced in a study of cytomegalovirus exposure and HLA in healthy donors. The method was immunoSEQ multiplex PCR; TCRdb's version includes in-frame clones alone and lacks a portion of them. This sample's table has tens of thousands of clones. Material for sequencing was PBMCs. Receptor source: an older woman in good health and CMV-seronegative. CDR3s include the opening cysteine and the closing phenylalanine or tryptophan. D genes are given only for firm matches.

d_gene	v_gene	len	j_gene	CDR3aa	CDR3nt
NA	TRBV19	13	TRBJ2-2	CTTFDLVTGELFF	TGTACCACCTTTGACTTAGTGACCGGGGAGCTGTTTTTT
NA	TRBV19	13	TRBJ1-5	CASNPQEGQPQHF	TGTGCCAGTAACCCCCAGGAAGGTCAGCCCCAGCATTTT
TRBD1	TRBV2	14	TRBJ2-1	CASSAGQGLDEQFF	TGTGCCAGCAGTGCCGGACAGGGGTTGGATGAGCAGTTCTTC
TRBD2	TRBV19	16	TRBJ2-7	CASSIDLAGGNYEQYF	TGTGCCAGTAGTATAGATCTGGCGGGAGGGAACTACGAGCAGTACTTC
TRBD1	TRBV2	15	TRBJ2-7	CASRSPRQGTYEQYF	TGTGCCAGCAGAAGCCCGAGACAGGGGACTTACGAGCAGTACTTC
NA	TRBV11-3	17	TRBJ1-5	CASSRHPVGDSNQPQHF	TGTGCCAGCAGCCGTCACCCGGTAGGGGATAGCAATCAGCCCCAGCATTTT
TRBD1	TRBV27	16	TRBJ2-1	CASSSYGQGPNNEQFF	TGTGCCAGCAGTTCTTATGGACAGGGTCCTAACAATGAGCAGTTCTTC
NA	TRBV7-9	14	TRBJ1-2	CASSSTGSDYGYTF	TGTGCCAGCAGCTCCACAGGTTCCGACTATGGCTACACCTTC
NA	TRBV27	13	TRBJ1-1	CASSLYRNTEAFF	TGTGCCAGCAGTTTATATCGTAACACTGAAGCTTTCTTT
TRBD1	TRBV5-1	14	TRBJ1-4	CASSLGQGSEKLFF	TGCGCCAGCAGCCTGGGACAGGGAAGTGAAAAACTGTTTTTT
TRBD1	TRBV7-9	14	TRBJ1-5	CASSPQGGNQPQHF	TGTGCCAGCAGCCCACAGGGGGGCAATCAGCCCCAGCATTTT